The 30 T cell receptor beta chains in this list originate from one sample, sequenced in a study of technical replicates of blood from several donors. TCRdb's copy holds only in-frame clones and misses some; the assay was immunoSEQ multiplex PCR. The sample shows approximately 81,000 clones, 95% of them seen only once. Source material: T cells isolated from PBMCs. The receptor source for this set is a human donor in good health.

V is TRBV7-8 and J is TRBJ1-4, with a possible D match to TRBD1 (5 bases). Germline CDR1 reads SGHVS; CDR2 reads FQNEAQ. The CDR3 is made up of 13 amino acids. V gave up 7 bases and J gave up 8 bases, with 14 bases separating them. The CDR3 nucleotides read TGTGCCAGCAATCCCATGGGGCGGGAAAAACTGTTTTTT. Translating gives CASNPMGREKLFF.

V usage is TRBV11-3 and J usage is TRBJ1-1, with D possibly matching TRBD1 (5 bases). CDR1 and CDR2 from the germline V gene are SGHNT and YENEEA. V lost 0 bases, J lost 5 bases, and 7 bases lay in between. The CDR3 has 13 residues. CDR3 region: CASSLDWTTEAFF. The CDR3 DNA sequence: TGTGCCAGCAGCTTAGATTGGACAACTGAAGCTTTCTTT.

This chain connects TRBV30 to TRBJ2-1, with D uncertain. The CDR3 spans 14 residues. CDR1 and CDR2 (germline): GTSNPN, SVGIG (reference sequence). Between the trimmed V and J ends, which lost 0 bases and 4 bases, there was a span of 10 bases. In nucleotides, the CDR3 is TGTGCCTGGAGTGTACCTTTCTATTACAATGAGCAGTTCTTC. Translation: CAWSVPFYYNEQFF.

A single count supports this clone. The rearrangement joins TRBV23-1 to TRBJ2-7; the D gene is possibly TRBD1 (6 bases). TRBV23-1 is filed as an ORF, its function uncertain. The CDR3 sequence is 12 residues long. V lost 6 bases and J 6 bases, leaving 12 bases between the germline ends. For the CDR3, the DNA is TGCGCCAGCAGGACAGGAGGTATCGAGCAGTACTTC. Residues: CASRTGGIEQYF.

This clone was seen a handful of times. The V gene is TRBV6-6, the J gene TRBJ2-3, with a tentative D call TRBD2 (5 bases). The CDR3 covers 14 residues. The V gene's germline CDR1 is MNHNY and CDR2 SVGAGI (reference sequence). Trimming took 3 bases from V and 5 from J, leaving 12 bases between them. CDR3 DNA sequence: TGTGCCAGCAGTTATCCGCGGGCTGGAGATACGCAGTATTTT. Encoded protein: CASSYPRAGDTQYF.

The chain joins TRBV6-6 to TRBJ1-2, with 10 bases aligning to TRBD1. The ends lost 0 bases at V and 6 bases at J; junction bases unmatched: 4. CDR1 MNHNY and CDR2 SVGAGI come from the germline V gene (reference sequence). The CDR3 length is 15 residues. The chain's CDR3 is CASSYSLTGGDGYTF. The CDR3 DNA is TGTGCCAGCAGTTACTCATTGACAGGGGGCGATGGCTACACCTTC.

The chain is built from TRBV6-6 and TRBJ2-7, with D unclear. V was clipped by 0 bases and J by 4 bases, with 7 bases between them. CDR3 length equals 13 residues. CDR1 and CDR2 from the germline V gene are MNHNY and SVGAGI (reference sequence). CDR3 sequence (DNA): TGTGCCAGCAGTTACTCGAGAACGTACGAGCAGTACTTC. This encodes CASSYSRTYEQYF.

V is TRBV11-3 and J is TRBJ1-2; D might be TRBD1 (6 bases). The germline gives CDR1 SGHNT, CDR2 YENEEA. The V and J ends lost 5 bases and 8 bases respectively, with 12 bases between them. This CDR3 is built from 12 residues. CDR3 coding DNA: TGTGCCAGCAGCCAACAGGGAAACGGCTACACCTTC. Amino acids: CASSQQGNGYTF.

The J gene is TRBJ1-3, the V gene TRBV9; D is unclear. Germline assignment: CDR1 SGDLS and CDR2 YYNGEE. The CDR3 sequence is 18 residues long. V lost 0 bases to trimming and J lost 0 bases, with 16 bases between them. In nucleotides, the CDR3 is TGTGCCAGCAGCGTAGTTCCGGGAGTGGAGGACTCTGGAAACACCATATATTTT. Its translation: CASSVVPGVEDSGNTIYF.

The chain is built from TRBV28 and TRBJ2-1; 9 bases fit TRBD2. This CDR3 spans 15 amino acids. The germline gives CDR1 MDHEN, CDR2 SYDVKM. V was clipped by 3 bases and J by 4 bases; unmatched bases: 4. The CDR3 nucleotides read TGTGCCAGCAGTTTCGGGACTAGCCTATACAATGAGCAGTTCTTC. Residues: CASSFGTSLYNEQFF.

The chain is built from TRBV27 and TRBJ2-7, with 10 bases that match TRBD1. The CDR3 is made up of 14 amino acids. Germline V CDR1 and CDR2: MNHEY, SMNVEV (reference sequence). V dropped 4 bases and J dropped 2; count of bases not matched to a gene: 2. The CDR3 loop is CASSYGQGAYEQYF. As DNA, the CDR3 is TGTGCCAGCAGTTACGGACAGGGGGCCTACGAGCAGTACTTC.

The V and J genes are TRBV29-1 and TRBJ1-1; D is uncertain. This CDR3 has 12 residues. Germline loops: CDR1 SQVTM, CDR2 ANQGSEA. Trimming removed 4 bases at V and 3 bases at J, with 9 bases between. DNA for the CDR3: TGCAGCGTTGGGAGGTCCGACACTGAAGCTTTCTTT. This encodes CSVGRSDTEAFF.

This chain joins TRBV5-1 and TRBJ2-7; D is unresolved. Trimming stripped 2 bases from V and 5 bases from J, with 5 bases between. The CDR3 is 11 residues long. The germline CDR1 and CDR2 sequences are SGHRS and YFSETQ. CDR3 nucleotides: TGCGCCAGCAGCTTTTCAAACGAGCAGTACTTC. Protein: CASSFSNEQYF.

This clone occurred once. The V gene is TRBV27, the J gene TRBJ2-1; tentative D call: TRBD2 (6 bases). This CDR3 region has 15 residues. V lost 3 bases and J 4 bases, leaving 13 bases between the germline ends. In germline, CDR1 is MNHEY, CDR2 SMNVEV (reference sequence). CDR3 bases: TGTGCCAGCAGTTTCTCGGGACTTGAATACAATGAGCAGTTCTTC. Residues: CASSFSGLEYNEQFF.

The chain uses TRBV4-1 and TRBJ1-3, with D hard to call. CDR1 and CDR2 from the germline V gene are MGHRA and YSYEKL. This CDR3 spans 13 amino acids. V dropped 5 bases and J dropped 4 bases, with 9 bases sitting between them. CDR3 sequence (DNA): TGCGCCAGCAGCACCCAACAGGGAAACACCATATATTTT. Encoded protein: CASSTQQGNTIYF.

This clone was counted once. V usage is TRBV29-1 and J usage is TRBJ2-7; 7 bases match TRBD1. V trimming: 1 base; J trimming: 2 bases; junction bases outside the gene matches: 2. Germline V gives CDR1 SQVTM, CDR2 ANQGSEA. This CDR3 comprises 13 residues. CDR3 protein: CSVEGDRTYEQYF. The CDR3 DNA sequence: TGCAGCGTTGAAGGGGACAGAACCTACGAGCAGTACTTC.

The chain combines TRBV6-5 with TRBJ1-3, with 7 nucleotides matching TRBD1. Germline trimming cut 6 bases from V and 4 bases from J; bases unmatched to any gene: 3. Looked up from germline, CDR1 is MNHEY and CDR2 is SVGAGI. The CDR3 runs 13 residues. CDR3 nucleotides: TGTGCCAGCAGACGACAGGGAGGAAACACCATATATTTT. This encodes CASRRQGGNTIYF.

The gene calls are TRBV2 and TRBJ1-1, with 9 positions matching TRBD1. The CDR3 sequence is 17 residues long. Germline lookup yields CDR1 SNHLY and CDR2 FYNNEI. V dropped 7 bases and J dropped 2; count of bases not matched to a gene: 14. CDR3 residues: CASKSSGTGPINTEAFF. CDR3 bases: TGTGCCAGCAAAAGTTCCGGGACAGGGCCTATCAACACTGAAGCTTTCTTT.

The CDR3 sequence: CASSQGPGQGLEKLFF. In DNA form, the CDR3 reads TGCGCCAGCAGCCAAGGGCCGGGACAGGGTCTTGAAAAACTGTTTTTT. The chain uses TRBV4-1 and TRBJ1-4; TRBD1 agrees at 9 bases. The V segment lost 1 base and the J segment 7 bases; nucleotides outside the gene matches: 7. From germline, CDR1 is MGHRA and CDR2 YSYEKL. This CDR3 spans 16 amino acids.

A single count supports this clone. This CDR3 reads CASSMGQNYGYTF. The CDR3 DNA sequence: TGTGCCAGTAGTATGGGACAGAACTATGGCTACACCTTC. The gene calls are TRBV19 and TRBJ1-2; 7 bases are a match to TRBD1. After removal of 3 bases from V and 2 bases from J, the junction contained 0 bases not matched to a gene. The CDR3 has 13 residues. Germline V CDR1 and CDR2: LNHDA, SQIVND (reference sequence).

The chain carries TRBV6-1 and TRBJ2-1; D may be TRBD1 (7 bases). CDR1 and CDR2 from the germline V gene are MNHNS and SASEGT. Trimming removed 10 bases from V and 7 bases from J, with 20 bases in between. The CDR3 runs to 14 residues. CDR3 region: CATKRAGGTNEQFF. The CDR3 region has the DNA TGTGCCACCAAGCGGGCAGGGGGTACAAATGAGCAGTTCTTC.

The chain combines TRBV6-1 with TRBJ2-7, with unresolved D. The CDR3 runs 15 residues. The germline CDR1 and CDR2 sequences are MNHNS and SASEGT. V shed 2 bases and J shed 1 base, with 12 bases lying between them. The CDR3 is CASSEQSMISYEQYF. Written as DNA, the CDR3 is TGTGCCAGCAGTGAACAGTCCATGATATCCTACGAGCAGTACTTC.

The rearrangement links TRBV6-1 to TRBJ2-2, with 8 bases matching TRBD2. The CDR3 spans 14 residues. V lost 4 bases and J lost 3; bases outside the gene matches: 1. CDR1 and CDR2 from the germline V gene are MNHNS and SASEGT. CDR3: CASSGREDTGELFF. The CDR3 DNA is TGTGCCAGCAGTGGGCGGGAGGACACCGGGGAGCTGTTTTTT.

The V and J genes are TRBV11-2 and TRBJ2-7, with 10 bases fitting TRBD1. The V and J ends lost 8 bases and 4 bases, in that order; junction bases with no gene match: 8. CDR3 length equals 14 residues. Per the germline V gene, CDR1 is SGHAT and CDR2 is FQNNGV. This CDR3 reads CASGRQGAFYEQYF. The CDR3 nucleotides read TGTGCCAGCGGCAGACAGGGGGCCTTTTACGAGCAGTACTTC.

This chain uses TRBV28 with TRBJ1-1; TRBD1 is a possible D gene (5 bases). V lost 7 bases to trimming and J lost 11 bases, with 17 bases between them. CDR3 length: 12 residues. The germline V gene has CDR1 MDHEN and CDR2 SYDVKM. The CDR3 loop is CASNSAGVDAFF. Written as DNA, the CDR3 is TGTGCCAGCAACTCAGCGGGGGTAGACGCTTTCTTT.

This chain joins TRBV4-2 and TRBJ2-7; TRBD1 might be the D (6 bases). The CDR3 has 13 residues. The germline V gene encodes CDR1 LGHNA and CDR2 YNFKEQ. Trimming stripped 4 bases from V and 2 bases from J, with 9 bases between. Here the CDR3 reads CASSPRDTYEQYF. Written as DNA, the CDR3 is TGTGCCAGCAGCCCAAGGGACACCTACGAGCAGTACTTC.

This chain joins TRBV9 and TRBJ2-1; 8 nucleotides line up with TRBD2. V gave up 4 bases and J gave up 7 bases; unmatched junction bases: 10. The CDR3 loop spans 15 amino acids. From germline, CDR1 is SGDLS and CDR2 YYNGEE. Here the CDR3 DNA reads TGTGCCAGCAGCCCCTCAGGGACTAGTCGGAATGAGCAGTTCTTC. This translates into CASSPSGTSRNEQFF.

The CDR3 nucleotides are TGTGCCAGCAGTGGATTCGACAGGGACTACGAGCAGTACTTC. As protein: CASSGFDRDYEQYF. The chain links TRBV6-1 to TRBJ2-7; the match to TRBD1 covers 7 bases. Germline CDR1 and CDR2: MNHNS and SASEGT. CDR3 length: 14 residues. The junction had 6 bases not matched to a gene; V was cut back by 4 bases and J by 3 bases.

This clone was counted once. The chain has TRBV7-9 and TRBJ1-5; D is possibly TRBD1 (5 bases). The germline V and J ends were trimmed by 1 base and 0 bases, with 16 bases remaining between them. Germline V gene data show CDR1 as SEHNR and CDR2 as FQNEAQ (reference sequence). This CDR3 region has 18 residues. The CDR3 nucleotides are TGTGCCAGCAGCTTAGTTCTGGCCAGGGATTATAGCAATCAGCCCCAGCATTTT. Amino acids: CASSLVLARDYSNQPQHF.

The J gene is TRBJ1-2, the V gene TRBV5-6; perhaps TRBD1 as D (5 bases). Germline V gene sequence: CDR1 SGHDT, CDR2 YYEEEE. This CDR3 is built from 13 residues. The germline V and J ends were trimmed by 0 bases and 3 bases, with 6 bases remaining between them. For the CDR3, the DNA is TGTGCCAGCAGCTTGGGACAGTACTATGGCTACACCTTC. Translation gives CASSLGQYYGYTF.